Shown below are 6 T cell receptor beta chains from a single sample sequenced in a study of blood T cells in healthy people across ages. A second about 7 to 12 cycle PCR used barcoded and J-beta primers. TCRdb fed the 5' RACE reads into MiXCR, producing one record per CDR3 protein. Of hundreds of thousands of distinct CDR3 sequences listed, around 20% are singletons. Source material: blood. The receptors come from a man in his 70s in good health.

The table lists this clonotype with many counts. The chain links TRBV20-1 to TRBJ2-1; 7 bases are a match to TRBD2. The germline gives CDR1 DFQATT, CDR2 SNEGSKA (reference sequence). The CDR3 extends over 12 amino acids. The ends lost 6 bases at V and 12 bases at J; junction bases unmatched: 11. The chain's CDR3 is CSAGGSPIAQFF. The CDR3 DNA sequence: TGCAGTGCGGGCGGGAGTCCAATTGCGCAGTTCTTC.

There are a few counts of this clonotype. The V gene is TRBV2, the J gene TRBJ2-5; D possibly uses TRBD1 or TRBD2 (5 bases each). Germline V gene sequence: CDR1 SNHLY, CDR2 FYNNEI. This CDR3 has 13 amino acids. Trimming took 7 bases from V and 1 from J, leaving 10 bases between them. The CDR3 DNA reads TGTGCCAGCATGGTGAGGGGCCAAGAGACCCAGTACTTC. Translating gives CASMVRGQETQYF.

This clonotype was detected a few times. The rearrangement joins TRBV27 to TRBJ2-3; D remains ambiguous. Germline-derived CDR1 and CDR2 are MNHEY and SMNVEV (reference sequence). With 5 bases removed from V and 5 bases from J, the gap between germline ends came to 20 bases. This CDR3 region has 16 residues. CDR3 bases: TGTGCCAGCAGTCCCGAACCCGCGCCTAGAGGAGATACGCAGTATTTT. Translation: CASSPEPAPRGDTQYF.

V usage is TRBV29-1 and J usage is TRBJ2-7, with 9 bases fitting TRBD1. This CDR3 spans 14 amino acids. V was clipped by 5 bases and J by 3 bases; unmatched bases: 8. The germline V gene has CDR1 SQVTM and CDR2 ANQGSEA. The CDR3 region has the DNA TGCAGCGTTATTATCCCGGGACAGGGCTACGAGCAGTACTTC. Translated: CSVIIPGQGYEQYF.

The chain carries TRBV27 and TRBJ2-5; 7 positions match TRBD2. The DNA end is a closer match to TRBJ2-7, so the J assignment may be wrong. Per germline, CDR1 MNHEY and CDR2 SMNVEV (reference sequence). The CDR3 length is 15 residues. This CDR3 reads CASSLKASGPYEQYF. CDR3 DNA sequence: TGTGCCAGCAGTTTAAAGGCTAGCGGACCCTACGAGCAGTACTTC.

The rearrangement uses TRBV20-1 and TRBJ1-1; D is unclear. This CDR3 has 11 amino acids. Germline-derived CDR1 and CDR2 are DFQATT and SNEGSKA (reference sequence). V gave up 0 bases and J gave up 6 bases, with 5 bases separating them. CDR3 DNA sequence: TGCAGTGCTAGAGAGATCGCTGAAGCTTTCTTT. Translated, it gives CSAREIAEAFF.